This entry describes one T cell receptor beta chain. Its matching antigen is unknown. This entry comes from a study of T cell responses to AZD1222 COVID-19 vaccine. The wider study: Second doses that came at about 4 or about 12 weeks were put together. General study points: Spike-spanning, vaccine-associated CD4 TCRs were dominant at 160-218 and 743-854. Increases in Spike-specific TCR breadth and depth were seen after two AZD1222 doses. Variant regions that are unmutated are reportedly the target of nearly half of spike-specific TCRs.

Using immunoSEQ multiplex PCR, the repertoire was profiled, and TCRdb retains in-frame clones only, with some absent. In the table there are under 150,000 clones, about nine tenths of which are singletons. Germline CDR1 is SGHTS and CDR2 is YDEGEE. Trimming cost V 0 bases and J 4 bases, with 13 bases left between them. The CDR3 extends over 15 amino acids. The receptor comes from an adult in good health. The V gene is TRBV5-8, the J gene TRBJ1-2; D is perhaps TRBD1 (5 bases). The specimen was peripheral blood, collected on day 0 of AZD1222 vaccination. CDR3 region: CASSLVGQGPYGYTF. CDR3 nucleotide sequence: TGTGCCAGCAGCTTGGTCGGCCAGGGTCCCTATGGCTACACCTTC.